This TCR beta chain originates from a study of OX40 agonist ivuxolimab in advanced cancers. Libraries were prepared by immunoSEQ multiplex PCR; TCRdb keeps only in-frame clonotypes and omits some of them. The sample holds about 60,000 clones, more than 80% seen once. The TCR comes from an adult with an advanced solid tumor such as melanoma, head and neck, liver or kidney cancer. The sample consisted of CD4+ or CD8+ T cells sorted from blood, taken in a trial of the OX40 agonist ivuxolimab.

The DNA of the CDR3 is TGTGCCAGTAGTCCCGGGACTAGCGGTGGGCAGACCCAGTACTTC. Translated, it gives CASSPGTSGGQTQYF. The chain joins TRBV19 to TRBJ2-5; 11 bases line up with TRBD2. CDR3 length: 15 residues. J lost 6 bases, V lost 5 bases, and 8 bases had no gene match. CDR1 and CDR2 (germline): LNHDA, SQIVND (reference sequence).